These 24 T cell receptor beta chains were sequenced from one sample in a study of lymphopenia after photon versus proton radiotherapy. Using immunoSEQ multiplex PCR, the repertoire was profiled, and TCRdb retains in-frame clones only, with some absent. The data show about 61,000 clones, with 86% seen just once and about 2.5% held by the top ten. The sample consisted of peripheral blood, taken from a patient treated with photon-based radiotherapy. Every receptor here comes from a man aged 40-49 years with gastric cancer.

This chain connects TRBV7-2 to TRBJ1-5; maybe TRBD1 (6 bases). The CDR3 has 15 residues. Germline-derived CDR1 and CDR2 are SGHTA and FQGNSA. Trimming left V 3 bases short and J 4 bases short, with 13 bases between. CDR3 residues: CASSFRGEWNQPQHF. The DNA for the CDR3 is TGTGCCAGCAGCTTCAGGGGTGAATGGAATCAGCCCCAGCATTTT.

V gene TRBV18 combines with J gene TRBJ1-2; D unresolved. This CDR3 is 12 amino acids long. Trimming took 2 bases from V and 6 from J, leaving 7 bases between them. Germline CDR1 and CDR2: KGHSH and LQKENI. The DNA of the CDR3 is TGTGCCAGCTCACCATTGTCGGATGGCTACACCTTC. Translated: CASSPLSDGYTF.

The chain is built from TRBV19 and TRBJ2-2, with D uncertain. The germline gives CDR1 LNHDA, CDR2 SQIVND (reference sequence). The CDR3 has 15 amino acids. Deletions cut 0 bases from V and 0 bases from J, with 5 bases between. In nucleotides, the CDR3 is TGTGCCAGTAGTATAGATCGAGCGAACACCGGGGAGCTGTTTTTT. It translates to CASSIDRANTGELFF.

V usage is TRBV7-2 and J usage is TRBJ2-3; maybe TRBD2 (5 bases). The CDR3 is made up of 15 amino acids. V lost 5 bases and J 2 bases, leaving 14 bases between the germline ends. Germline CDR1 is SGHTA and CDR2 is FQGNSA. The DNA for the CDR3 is TGTGCCAGCAGCCTAGGTCCGGGAACCACAGATACGCAGTATTTT. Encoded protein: CASSLGPGTTDTQYF.

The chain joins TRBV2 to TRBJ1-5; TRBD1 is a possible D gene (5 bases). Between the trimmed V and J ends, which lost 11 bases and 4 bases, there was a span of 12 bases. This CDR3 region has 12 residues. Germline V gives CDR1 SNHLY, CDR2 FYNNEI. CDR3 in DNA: TGTGCCGCCGGGGCTGGGAATCAGCCCCAGCATTTT. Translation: CAAGAGNQPQHF.

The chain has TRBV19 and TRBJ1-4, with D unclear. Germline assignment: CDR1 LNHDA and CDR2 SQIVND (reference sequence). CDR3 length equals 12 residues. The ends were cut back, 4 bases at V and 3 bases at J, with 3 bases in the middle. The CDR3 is CASSRANEKLFF. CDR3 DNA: TGTGCCAGTAGTAGGGCTAATGAAAAACTGTTTTTT.

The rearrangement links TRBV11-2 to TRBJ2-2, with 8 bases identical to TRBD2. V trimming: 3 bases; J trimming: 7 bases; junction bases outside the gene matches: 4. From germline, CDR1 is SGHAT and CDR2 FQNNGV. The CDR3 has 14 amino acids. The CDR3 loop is CASSFGGAGGELFF. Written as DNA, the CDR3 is TGTGCCAGCAGCTTCGGGGGGGCCGGCGGGGAGCTGTTTTTT.

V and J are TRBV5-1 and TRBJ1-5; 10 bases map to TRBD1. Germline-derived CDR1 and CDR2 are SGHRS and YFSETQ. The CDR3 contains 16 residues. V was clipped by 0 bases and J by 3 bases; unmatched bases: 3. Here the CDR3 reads CASSLGTGGTNQPQHF. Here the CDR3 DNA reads TGCGCCAGCAGCTTGGGGACAGGGGGTACCAATCAGCCCCAGCATTTT.

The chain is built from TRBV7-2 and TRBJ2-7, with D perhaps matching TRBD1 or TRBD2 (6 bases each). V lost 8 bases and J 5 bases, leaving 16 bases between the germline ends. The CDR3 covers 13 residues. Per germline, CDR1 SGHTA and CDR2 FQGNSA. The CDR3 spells CASALAGGHEQYF. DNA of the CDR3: TGTGCCAGCGCCCTGGCCGGGGGCCACGAGCAGTACTTC.

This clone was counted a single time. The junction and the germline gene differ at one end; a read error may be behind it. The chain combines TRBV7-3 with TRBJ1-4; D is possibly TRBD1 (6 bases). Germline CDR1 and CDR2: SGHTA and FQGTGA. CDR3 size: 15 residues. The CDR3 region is CASSLTGQPNEKLFF. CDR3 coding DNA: TGTGCCAGCAGCTTAACGGGACAACCTAATGAGAAACTGTTTTTT.

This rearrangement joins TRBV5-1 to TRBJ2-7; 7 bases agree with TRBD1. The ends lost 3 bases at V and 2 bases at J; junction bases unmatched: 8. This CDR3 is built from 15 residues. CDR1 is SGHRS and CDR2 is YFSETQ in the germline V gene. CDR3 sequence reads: CASSSQTTGTYEQYF. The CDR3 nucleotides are TGCGCCAGCAGCTCCCAAACGACAGGGACCTACGAGCAGTACTTC. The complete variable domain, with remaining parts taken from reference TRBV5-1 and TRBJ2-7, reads KAGVTQTPRYLIKTRGQQVTLSCSPISGHRSVSWYQQTPGQGLQFLFEYFSETQRNKGNFPGRFSGRQFSNSRSEMNVSTLELGDSALYLCASSSQTTGTYEQYFGPGTRLTVT.

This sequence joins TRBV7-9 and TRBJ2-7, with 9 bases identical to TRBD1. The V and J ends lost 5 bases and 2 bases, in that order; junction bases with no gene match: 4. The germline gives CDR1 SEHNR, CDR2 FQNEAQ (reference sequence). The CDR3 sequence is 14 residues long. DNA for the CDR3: TGTGCCAGCAGCAAAGGGACAGGGACCTACGAGCAGTACTTC. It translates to CASSKGTGTYEQYF. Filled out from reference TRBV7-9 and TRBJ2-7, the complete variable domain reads DTGVSQNPRHKITKRGQNVTFRCDPISEHNRLYWYRQTLGQGPEFLTYFQNEAQLEKSRLLSDRFSAERPKGSFSTLEIQRTEQGDSAMYLCASSKGTGTYEQYFGPGTRLTVT.

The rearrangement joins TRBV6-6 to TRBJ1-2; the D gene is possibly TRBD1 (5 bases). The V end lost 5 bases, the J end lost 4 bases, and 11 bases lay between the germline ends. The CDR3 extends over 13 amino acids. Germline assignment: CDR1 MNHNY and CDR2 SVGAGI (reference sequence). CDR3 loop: CASSRDRLYGYTF. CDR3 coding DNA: TGTGCCAGCAGTCGGGACCGACTCTATGGCTACACCTTC.

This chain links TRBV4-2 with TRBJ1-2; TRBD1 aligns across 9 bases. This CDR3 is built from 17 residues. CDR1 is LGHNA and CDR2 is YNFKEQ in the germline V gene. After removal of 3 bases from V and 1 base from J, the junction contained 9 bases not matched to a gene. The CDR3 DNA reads TGTGCCAGCAGCCACCTCGGACAGGGGCTGAGTAACTATGGCTACACCTTC. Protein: CASSHLGQGLSNYGYTF.

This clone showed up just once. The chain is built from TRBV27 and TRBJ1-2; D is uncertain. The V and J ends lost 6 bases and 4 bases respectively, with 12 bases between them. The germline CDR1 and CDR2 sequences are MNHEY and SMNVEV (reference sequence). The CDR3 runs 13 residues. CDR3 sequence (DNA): TGTGCCAGCAGCCCTCTCGGGTCCTATGGCTACACCTTC. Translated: CASSPLGSYGYTF.

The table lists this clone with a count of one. The CDR3 reads CASSLQRGGVDTQYF. In DNA form, the CDR3 reads TGTGCCAGCAGCTTACAACGGGGGGGAGTAGATACGCAGTATTTT. The V and J genes are TRBV7-9 and TRBJ2-3; 8 bases fit TRBD2. There are 15 residues in the CDR3. J was trimmed by 5 bases and V by 2 bases; bases with no gene match: 6. Per germline, CDR1 SEHNR and CDR2 FQNEAQ (reference sequence).

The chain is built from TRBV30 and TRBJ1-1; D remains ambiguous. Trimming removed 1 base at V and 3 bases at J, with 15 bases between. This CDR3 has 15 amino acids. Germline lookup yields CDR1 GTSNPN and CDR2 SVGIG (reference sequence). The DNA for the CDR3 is TGTGCCTGGAGTGGGTCCTCGGGGTTTGACACTGAAGCTTTCTTT. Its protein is CAWSGSSGFDTEAFF.

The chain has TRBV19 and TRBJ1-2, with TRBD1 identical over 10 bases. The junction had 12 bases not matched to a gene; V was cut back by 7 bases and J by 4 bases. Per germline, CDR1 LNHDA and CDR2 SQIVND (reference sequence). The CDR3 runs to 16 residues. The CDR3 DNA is TGTGCCAGTACCGGACTCAGGGACAGGGGTCCCTATGGCTACACCTTC. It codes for CASTGLRDRGPYGYTF.

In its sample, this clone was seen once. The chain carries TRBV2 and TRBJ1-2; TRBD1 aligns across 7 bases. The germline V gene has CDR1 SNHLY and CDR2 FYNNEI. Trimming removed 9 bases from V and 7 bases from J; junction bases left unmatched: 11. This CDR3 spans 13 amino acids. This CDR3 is CARGEGQSFGYTF. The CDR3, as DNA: TGTGCCAGGGGGGAGGGACAGTCGTTTGGCTACACCTTC. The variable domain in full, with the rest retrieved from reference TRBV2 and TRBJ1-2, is EPEVTQTPSHQVTQMGQEVILRCVPISNHLYFYWYRQILGQKVEFLVSFYNNEISEKSEIFDDQFSVERPDGSNFTLKIRSTKLEDSAMYFCARGEGQSFGYTFGSGTRLTVV.

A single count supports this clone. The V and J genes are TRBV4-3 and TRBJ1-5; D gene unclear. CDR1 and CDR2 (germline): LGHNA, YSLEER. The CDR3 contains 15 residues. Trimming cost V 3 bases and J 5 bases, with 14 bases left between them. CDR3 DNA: TGCGCCAGCAGCCACGAAACGGGAACTTATCAGCCCCAGCATTTT. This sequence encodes CASSHETGTYQPQHF.

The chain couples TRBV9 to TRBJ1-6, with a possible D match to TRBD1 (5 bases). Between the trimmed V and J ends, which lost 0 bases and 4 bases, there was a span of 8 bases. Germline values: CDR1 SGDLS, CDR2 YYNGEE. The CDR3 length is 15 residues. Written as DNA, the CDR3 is TGTGCCAGCAGCGTAGGGGGGGGGTATAATTCACCCCTCCACTTT. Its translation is CASSVGGGYNSPLHF.

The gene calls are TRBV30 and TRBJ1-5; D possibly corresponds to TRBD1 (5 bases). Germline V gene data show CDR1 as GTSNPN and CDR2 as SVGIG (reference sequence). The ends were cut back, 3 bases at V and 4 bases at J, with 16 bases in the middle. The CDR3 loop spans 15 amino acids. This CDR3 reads CAWSPLGGGNQPQHF. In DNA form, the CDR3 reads TGTGCCTGGAGCCCGCTGGGGGGGGGAAATCAGCCCCAGCATTTT.

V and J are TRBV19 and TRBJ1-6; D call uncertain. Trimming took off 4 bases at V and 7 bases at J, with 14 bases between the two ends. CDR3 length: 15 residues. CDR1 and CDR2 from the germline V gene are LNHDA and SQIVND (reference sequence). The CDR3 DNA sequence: TGTGCCAGTAGTAGTCGGTGGTCGGGGAATTCACCCCTCCACTTT. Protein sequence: CASSSRWSGNSPLHF. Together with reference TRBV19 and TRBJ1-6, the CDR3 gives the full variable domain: DGGITQSPKYLFRKEGQNVTLSCEQNLNHDAMYWYRQDPGQGLRLIYYSQIVNDFQKGDIAEGYSVSREKKESFPLTVTSAQKNPTAFYLCASSSRWSGNSPLHFGNGTRLTVT.

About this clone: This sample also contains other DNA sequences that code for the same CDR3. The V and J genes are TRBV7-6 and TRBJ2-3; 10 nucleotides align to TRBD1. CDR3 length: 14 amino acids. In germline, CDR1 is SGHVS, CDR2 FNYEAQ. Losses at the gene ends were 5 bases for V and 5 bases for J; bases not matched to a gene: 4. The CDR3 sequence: CASSPGQGRDTQYF. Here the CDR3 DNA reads TGTGCCAGCAGCCCGGGACAGGGGCGAGATACGCAGTATTTT.